This is a list of T cell receptor beta chains from one sample in a study of blood T cell repertoires in COVID-19. Measured with immunoSEQ multiplex PCR; TCRdb has only the in-frame clones, and not every one. The profile covers under 300,000 clones, with approximately 80% appearing a single time and 4.5% to 5% taken by the ten largest. Sequenced input: peripheral blood. These receptors all stem from an elderly woman with active or convalescent COVID-19. CDR3s include the opening cysteine and the closing phenylalanine or tryptophan. The D gene is left open where the match is weak. Size values are once, few and many counts, or a class for expanded clones, and some rows have none.

CDR3 DNA: TGTGCCAGCAGCTTACCTGACGTGGACAGCTACGAGCAGTACTTC
CDR3 protein: CASSLPDVDSYEQYF
clone size: -
V gene: TRBV11-3
D gene: -
J gene: TRBJ2-7

CDR3 DNA: TGTGCCTGGGAAAGGGGCGGCTACACCTTC
CDR3 protein: CAWERGGYTF
clone size: once
V gene: TRBV30
D gene: -
J gene: TRBJ1-2

CDR3 DNA: TGCGCCAGCAGCCCATCTAGCGGGGAGAACACCGGGGAGCTGTTTTTT
CDR3 protein: CASSPSSGENTGELFF
clone size: -
V gene: TRBV5-1
D gene: TRBD2
J gene: TRBJ2-2

CDR3 DNA: TGTGCCAGCAGCGTAGCTTGGGGGCTCGGCGGGGAGCTGTTTTTT
CDR3 protein: CASSVAWGLGGELFF
clone size: -
V gene: TRBV9
D gene: -
J gene: TRBJ2-2

CDR3 DNA: TGTGCCAGCAGTAACAACAGACGTAGCCAAGAGACCCAGTACTTC
CDR3 protein: CASSNNRRSQETQYF
clone size: many
V gene: TRBV6-5
D gene: -
J gene: TRBJ2-5

CDR3 DNA: TGTGCCAGCTTTAGCGGGGGGCGGGAGCTGTTTTTT
CDR3 protein: CASFSGGRELFF
clone size: -
V gene: TRBV3-1/TRBV3-2
D gene: TRBD2
J gene: TRBJ2-2

CDR3 DNA: TGCGCCAGCAGCTTTGACTGGGGCCAGCCCCAGCATTTT
CDR3 protein: CASSFDWGQPQHF
clone size: -
V gene: TRBV5-1
D gene: -
J gene: TRBJ1-5

CDR3 DNA: TGTGCCTGGAGTGTCGTACTAGCGGGAACAGATACGCAGTATTTT
CDR3 protein: CAWSVVLAGTDTQYF
clone size: -
V gene: TRBV30
D gene: TRBD2
J gene: TRBJ2-3

CDR3 DNA: TGTGCCAGCCGCTCGGGACAGGGCTCCCCTTCGGACTTC
CDR3 protein: CASRSGQGSPSDF
clone size: -
V gene: TRBV28
D gene: TRBD1
J gene: TRBJ2-7

CDR3 DNA: TGTGCCATCAGGGATAGGTCCCAGGGGGAGAACACTGAAGCTTTCTTT
CDR3 protein: CAIRDRSQGENTEAFF
clone size: once
V gene: TRBV10-3
D gene: TRBD1
J gene: TRBJ1-1

CDR3 DNA: TGTGCCTGGAGGGCCGAGACAGGGGCCGGAAAACTGTTTTTT
CDR3 protein: CAWRAETGAGKLFF
clone size: once
V gene: TRBV30
D gene: TRBD1
J gene: TRBJ1-4

CDR3 DNA: TGTGCCAGCTCACAGTTCCGGGACAGAAACTACGAGCAGTACTTC
CDR3 protein: CASSQFRDRNYEQYF
clone size: -
V gene: TRBV18
D gene: TRBD1
J gene: TRBJ2-7

CDR3 DNA: TGTGCCAGCCGGTCAGGGGGTACATCGGGTGAGCAGTACTTC
CDR3 protein: CASRSGGTSGEQYF
clone size: -
V gene: TRBV28
D gene: TRBD1
J gene: TRBJ2-7

CDR3 DNA: TGTGCCTGGAGGAGTGAGGTGCCTGAAGCTTTCTTT
CDR3 protein: CAWRSEVPEAFF
clone size: -
V gene: TRBV30
D gene: -
J gene: TRBJ1-1

CDR3 DNA: TGTGCCAGCACCGCCGGGGACAGGGACTACAATGAGCAGTTCTTC
CDR3 protein: CASTAGDRDYNEQFF
clone size: once
V gene: TRBV28
D gene: TRBD1
J gene: TRBJ2-1

CDR3 DNA: TGCGCCAGCATCCGAGACCTCCCGGGGGGGAACACCGGGGAGCTGTTTTTT
CDR3 protein: CASIRDLPGGNTGELFF
clone size: once
V gene: TRBV10-1
D gene: TRBD2
J gene: TRBJ2-2

CDR3 DNA: TGCGCCAGCACCTTCGGACAGAGCTATGGCTACACCTTC
CDR3 protein: CASTFGQSYGYTF
clone size: -
V gene: TRBV5-1
D gene: -
J gene: TRBJ1-2

CDR3 DNA: TGTGCCAGCAGATTGGGGGGTAGCAATCAGCCCCAGCATTTT
CDR3 protein: CASRLGGSNQPQHF
clone size: -
V gene: TRBV6-5
D gene: -
J gene: TRBJ1-5

CDR3 DNA: TGCAGTGCTAGTCCTCAGGGGGCGGGCTACACCTTC
CDR3 protein: CSASPQGAGYTF
clone size: -
V gene: TRBV20-1
D gene: TRBD1
J gene: TRBJ1-2

CDR3 DNA: TGTGCCAGCAGCTTTGAGGGCACTGAAGCTTTCTTT
CDR3 protein: CASSFEGTEAFF
clone size: -
V gene: TRBV7-9
D gene: -
J gene: TRBJ1-1

CDR3 DNA: TGTGCCATCAGTCAAACCCTGGGACAGAGCTATGGCTACACCTTC
CDR3 protein: CAISQTLGQSYGYTF
clone size: -
V gene: TRBV10-3
D gene: TRBD1
J gene: TRBJ1-2

CDR3 DNA: TGTGCCAGCAGCGTAGCGGGGGGCTCCTACAATGAGCAGTTCTTC
CDR3 protein: CASSVAGGSYNEQFF
clone size: -
V gene: TRBV9
D gene: TRBD2
J gene: TRBJ2-1

CDR3 DNA: TGTGCCAGCAGTCCCACAGGGGGCGAAAACACCATATATTTT
CDR3 protein: CASSPTGGENTIYF
clone size: -
V gene: TRBV6-5
D gene: TRBD1
J gene: TRBJ1-3

CDR3 DNA: TGTGCCAGCAGCGGTGACAGGGTTCCGTACGAGCAGTACTTC
CDR3 protein: CASSGDRVPYEQYF
clone size: -
V gene: TRBV7-9
D gene: TRBD1
J gene: TRBJ2-7

CDR3 DNA: TGTGCCAGCAGCCAAGATCTTCTATGGAACTATGGCTACACCTTC
CDR3 protein: CASSQDLLWNYGYTF
clone size: -
V gene: TRBV3-1/TRBV3-2
D gene: -
J gene: TRBJ1-2

CDR3 DNA: TGTGCCAGCAGTTTATCACGGGGGGCAAAAGAGACCCAGTACTTC
CDR3 protein: CASSLSRGAKETQYF
clone size: -
V gene: TRBV6-2/TRBV6-3
D gene: -
J gene: TRBJ2-5

CDR3 DNA: TGCGCCAGCAGCCCCTCGGGCGGGGCTAGCAATCAGCCCCAGCATTTT
CDR3 protein: CASSPSGGASNQPQHF
clone size: few
V gene: TRBV5-1
D gene: -
J gene: TRBJ1-5

CDR3 DNA: TGTGCCAGCAGTGAAACACAGGGTTACACTGAAGCTTTCTTT
CDR3 protein: CASSETQGYTEAFF
clone size: -
V gene: TRBV6-1
D gene: -
J gene: TRBJ1-1

CDR3 DNA: TGTGCCAGCAGCTTAGGTAATACGCAGTATTTT
CDR3 protein: CASSLGNTQYF
clone size: few
V gene: TRBV11-2
D gene: -
J gene: TRBJ2-3

CDR3 DNA: TGCAGCGTTGAAGGCCATCGGGAAGGGCAGACCAATTCACCCCTCCACTTT
CDR3 protein: CSVEGHREGQTNSPLHF
clone size: -
V gene: TRBV29-1
D gene: -
J gene: TRBJ1-6

CDR3 DNA: TGTGCCAGCTCACCACAGGGGGCCGGCACTGAAGCTTTCTTT
CDR3 protein: CASSPQGAGTEAFF
clone size: once
V gene: TRBV18
D gene: TRBD1
J gene: TRBJ1-1

CDR3 DNA: TGTGCCAGCACCCAACGGGCGTGGAGGCACACTGAAGCTTTCTTT
CDR3 protein: CASTQRAWRHTEAFF
clone size: -
V gene: TRBV11-2
D gene: -
J gene: TRBJ1-1

CDR3 DNA: TGCGCCAGCAGGATGGGGGGGCGCCCAACAGATACGCAGTATTTT
CDR3 protein: CASRMGGRPTDTQYF
clone size: -
V gene: TRBV5-1
D gene: -
J gene: TRBJ2-3

CDR3 DNA: TGTGCCAGCAGCCCCCGGCGGGGGGCGCCCCAGCATTTT
CDR3 protein: CASSPRRGAPQHF
clone size: -
V gene: TRBV28
D gene: -
J gene: TRBJ1-5

CDR3 DNA: TGCGCCAGCAGCTTGGCCGGGAGGGGGGCCTCGAATGAGCAGTTCTTC
CDR3 protein: CASSLAGRGASNEQFF
clone size: -
V gene: TRBV5-1
D gene: TRBD2
J gene: TRBJ2-1

CDR3 DNA: TGCGCCAGCAGCAGCGAACCGGGACAAACCCACGAGCAGTACTTC
CDR3 protein: CASSSEPGQTHEQYF
clone size: once
V gene: TRBV5-1
D gene: -
J gene: TRBJ2-7

CDR3 DNA: TGTGCCAGCAGACTAGCGGGAGAGACCCAGTACTTC
CDR3 protein: CASRLAGETQYF
clone size: -
V gene: TRBV2
D gene: TRBD2
J gene: TRBJ2-5

CDR3 DNA: TGTGCCAGCAGTGACTCAGCAGGTTCCAATGAGCAGTTCTTC
CDR3 protein: CASSDSAGSNEQFF
clone size: -
V gene: TRBV6-4
D gene: -
J gene: TRBJ2-1

CDR3 DNA: TGTGCCTGGAGTGTAATGTCCCGGGGTGGCTACACCTTC
CDR3 protein: CAWSVMSRGGYTF
clone size: -
V gene: TRBV30
D gene: -
J gene: TRBJ1-2

CDR3 DNA: TGTGCCACCAGTGATTTGGAACAGGGGGCATTCGGTCCGCAGAAGAATAATTCACCCCTCCACTTT
CDR3 protein: CATSDLEQGAFGPQKNNSPLHF
clone size: few
V gene: TRBV24-1
D gene: TRBD1
J gene: TRBJ1-6

CDR3 DNA: TGTGCCAGCGACAGGGGATCAACTAATGAAAAACTGTTTTTT
CDR3 protein: CASDRGSTNEKLFF
clone size: few
V gene: TRBV2
D gene: TRBD1
J gene: TRBJ1-4

CDR3 DNA: TGCGCCAGCAGCTTCGAGAGCTCCTATAATTCACCCCTCCACTTT
CDR3 protein: CASSFESSYNSPLHF
clone size: -
V gene: TRBV5-1
D gene: -
J gene: TRBJ1-6

CDR3 DNA: TGTGCCAGCAGCTTAGCCCCTTTACAACAGGGAGAAAAACTGTTTTTT
CDR3 protein: CASSLAPLQQGEKLFF
clone size: -
V gene: TRBV7-9
D gene: -
J gene: TRBJ1-4

CDR3 DNA: TGTGCCAGCAGCCAGGGAGGTGGGGCCAACGTCCTGACTTTC
CDR3 protein: CASSQGGGANVLTF
clone size: -
V gene: TRBV5-4
D gene: -
J gene: TRBJ2-6

CDR3 DNA: TGTGCCAGTAGCACAGACAGGGGGAATGAAAAACTGTTTTTT
CDR3 protein: CASSTDRGNEKLFF
clone size: few
V gene: TRBV19
D gene: TRBD1
J gene: TRBJ1-4

CDR3 DNA: TGCGCCAGCAGCCCTGGGACAGGGGTCTACGAGCAGTACTTC
CDR3 protein: CASSPGTGVYEQYF
clone size: -
V gene: TRBV5-1
D gene: TRBD1
J gene: TRBJ2-7

CDR3 DNA: TGTGCCTGGAGCCAGGACAGTTCCTACGAGCAGTACTTC
CDR3 protein: CAWSQDSSYEQYF
clone size: -
V gene: TRBV30
D gene: -
J gene: TRBJ2-7

CDR3 DNA: TGTGCCAGCAGTCAACTCAACCCGGGACAGGGAAGTCAGCCCCAGCATTTT
CDR3 protein: CASSQLNPGQGSQPQHF
clone size: -
V gene: TRBV6-6
D gene: TRBD1
J gene: TRBJ1-5

CDR3 DNA: TGTGCCATCAGTGAGTCTGGAGGATTCACTGAAGCTTTCTTT
CDR3 protein: CAISESGGFTEAFF
clone size: -
V gene: TRBV10-3
D gene: -
J gene: TRBJ1-1

CDR3 DNA: TGTGCCAGCAGCCACCTTGGGGCCCCCTACGAGCAGTACTTC
CDR3 protein: CASSHLGAPYEQYF
clone size: -
V gene: TRBV3-1/TRBV3-2
D gene: -
J gene: TRBJ2-7

CDR3 DNA: TGTGCCAGCACGTCAGGAAGTTCCTATGGCTACACCTTC
CDR3 protein: CASTSGSSYGYTF
clone size: -
V gene: TRBV2
D gene: -
J gene: TRBJ1-2

CDR3 DNA: TGTGCCAGCGTGGCAACTGGCCAGGTGGATAATGAAAAACTGTTTTTT
CDR3 protein: CASVATGQVDNEKLFF
clone size: few
V gene: TRBV5-5
D gene: -
J gene: TRBJ1-4

CDR3 DNA: TGTGCCAGCAGCAAAGATCTGCGAAGCACAGATACGCAGTATTTT
CDR3 protein: CASSKDLRSTDTQYF
clone size: once
V gene: TRBV5-4
D gene: -
J gene: TRBJ2-3

CDR3 DNA: TGTGCCAGCAGCTTAGCGGGACAGGGAATTATTGAAGCTTTCTTT
CDR3 protein: CASSLAGQGIIEAFF
clone size: -
V gene: TRBV7-6
D gene: TRBD1
J gene: TRBJ1-1

CDR3 DNA: TGTGCCAGCAGTTTAGAGCTGAATCAGCCCCAGCATTTT
CDR3 protein: CASSLELNQPQHF
clone size: -
V gene: TRBV27
D gene: -
J gene: TRBJ1-5